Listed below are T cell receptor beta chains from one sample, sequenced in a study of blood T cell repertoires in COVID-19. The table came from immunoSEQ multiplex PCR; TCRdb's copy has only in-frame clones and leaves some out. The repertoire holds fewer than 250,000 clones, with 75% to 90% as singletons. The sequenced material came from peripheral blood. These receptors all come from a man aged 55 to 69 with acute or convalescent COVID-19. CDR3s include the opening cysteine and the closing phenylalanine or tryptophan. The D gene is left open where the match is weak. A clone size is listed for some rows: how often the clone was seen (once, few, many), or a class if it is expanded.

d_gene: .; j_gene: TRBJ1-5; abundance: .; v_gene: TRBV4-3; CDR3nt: TGCGCCAGCAGCCAATTCAGGCTACAGCCCCAGCATTTT; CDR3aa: CASSQFRLQPQHF
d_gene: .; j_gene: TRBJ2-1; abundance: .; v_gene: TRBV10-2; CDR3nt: TGCGCCAGCAGCAAACCCCCGAGCGCTTCCTACAATGAGCAGTTCTTC; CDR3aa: CASSKPPSASYNEQFF
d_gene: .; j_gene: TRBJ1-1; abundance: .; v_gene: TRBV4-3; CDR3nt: TGCGCCAGCAGCCAAGGTAGCGTACTGAACACTGAAGCTTTCTTT; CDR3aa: CASSQGSVLNTEAFF
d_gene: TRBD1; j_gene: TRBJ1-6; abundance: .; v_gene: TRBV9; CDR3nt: TGTGCCAGCAGCGAGGGACAGTTATCACCCCTCCACTTT; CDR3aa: CASSEGQLSPLHF
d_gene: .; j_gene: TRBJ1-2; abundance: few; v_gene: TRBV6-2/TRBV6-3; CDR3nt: TGTGCCAGCAGCAGAACAGGGAACTATGGCTACACCTTC; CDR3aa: CASSRTGNYGYTF
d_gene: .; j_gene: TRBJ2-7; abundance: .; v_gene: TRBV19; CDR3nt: TGTGCCAGTAAAACACCAGCAGGGACGGCGGGGACCTACGAGCAGTACTTC; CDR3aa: CASKTPAGTAGTYEQYF
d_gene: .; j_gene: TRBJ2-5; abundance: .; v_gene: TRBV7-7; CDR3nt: TGTGCCAGCAGCTTAGACAGATCCGGAGAGACCCAGTACTTC; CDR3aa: CASSLDRSGETQYF
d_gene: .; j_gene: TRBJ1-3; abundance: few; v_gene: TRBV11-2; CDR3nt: TGTGCCAGCAGCCCCACAGGCCGGGGAAACACCATATATTTT; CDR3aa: CASSPTGRGNTIYF
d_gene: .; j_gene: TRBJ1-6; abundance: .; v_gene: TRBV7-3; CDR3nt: TGTGCCAGCAGCTTACGGGGTTCACCCCTCCACTTT; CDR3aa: CASSLRGSPLHF
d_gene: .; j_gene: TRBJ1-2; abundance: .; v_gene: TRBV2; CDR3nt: TGTGCCAGCAGTTCCCCCACAGGGAATGGCTACACCTTC; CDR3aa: CASSSPTGNGYTF
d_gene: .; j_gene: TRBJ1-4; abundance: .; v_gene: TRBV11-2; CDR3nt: TGTGCCAGCAGCCACGCTGGCCGGGGGATCAAATTAGAAAAACTGTTTTTT; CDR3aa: CASSHAGRGIKLEKLFF
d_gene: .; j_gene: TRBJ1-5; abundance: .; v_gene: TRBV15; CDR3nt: TGTGCCACCAGCAGAGGCCAGGGTGGAAATCAGCCCCAGCATTTT; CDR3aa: CATSRGQGGNQPQHF
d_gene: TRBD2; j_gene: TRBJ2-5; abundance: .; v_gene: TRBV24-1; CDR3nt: TGTGCCACCAGTGAGAGCGGGGGCGGGTGGGAGACCCAGTACTTC; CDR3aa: CATSESGGGWETQYF
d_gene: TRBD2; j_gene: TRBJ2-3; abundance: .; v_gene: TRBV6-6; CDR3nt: TGTGCCAGCAGTCCCCAGACTAGCGGGGGGGCAGCAGATACGCAGTATTTT; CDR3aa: CASSPQTSGGAADTQYF
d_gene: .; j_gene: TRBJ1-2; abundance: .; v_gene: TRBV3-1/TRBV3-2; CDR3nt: TGTGCCAGCAGCCAAGAGGGGACTTCGTCTTATGGCTACACCTTC; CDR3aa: CASSQEGTSSYGYTF
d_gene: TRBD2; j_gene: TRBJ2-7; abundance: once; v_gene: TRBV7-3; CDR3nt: TGTGCCAGCAGCTTAACAGGTCTAGCGGGGGGAGCTCTCGAGCAGTACTTC; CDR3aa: CASSLTGLAGGALEQYF
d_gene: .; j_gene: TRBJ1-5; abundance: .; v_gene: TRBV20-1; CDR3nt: TGCAGTGCTAGTATGCGGTTTGCCAAGACCAGCAATCAGCCCCAGCATTTT; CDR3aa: CSASMRFAKTSNQPQHF
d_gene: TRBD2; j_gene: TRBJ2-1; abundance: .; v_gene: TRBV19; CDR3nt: TGTGCCAGTAGTTTCGAACTAGCGGGGGGGCGAAATGAGCAGTTCTTC; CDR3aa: CASSFELAGGRNEQFF
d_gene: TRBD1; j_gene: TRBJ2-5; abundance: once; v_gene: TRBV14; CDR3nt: TGTGCCAGCAGCCGCAGGGGGCCAGAGACCCAGTACTTC; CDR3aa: CASSRRGPETQYF
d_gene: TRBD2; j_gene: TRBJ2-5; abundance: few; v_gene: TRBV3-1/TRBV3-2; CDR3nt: TGTGCCAGCAGCCAACTAGCGGGAGGGCCGGGGGAGCAAGAGACCCAGTACTTC; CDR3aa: CASSQLAGGPGEQETQYF
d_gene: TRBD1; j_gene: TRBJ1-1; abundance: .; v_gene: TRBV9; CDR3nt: TGTGCCAGCAGCGTAGTTGCGCAGGGGGCAACTGAAGCTTTCTTT; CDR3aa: CASSVVAQGATEAFF
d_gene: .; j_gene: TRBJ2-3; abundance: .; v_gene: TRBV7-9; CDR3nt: TGTGCCAGCAGCTTAACGGGTCCAGATACGCAGTATTTT; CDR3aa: CASSLTGPDTQYF
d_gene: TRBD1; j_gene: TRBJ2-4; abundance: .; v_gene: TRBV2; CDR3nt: TGTGCCAGCCTCCCCGGACAGGGGGCTGGCAAAAACATTCAGTACTTC; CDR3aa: CASLPGQGAGKNIQYF
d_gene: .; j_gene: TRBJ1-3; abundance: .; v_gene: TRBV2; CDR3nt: TGTGCCAGCAGCGTGGACAGACAGATCTCTGGAAACACCATATATTTT; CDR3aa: CASSVDRQISGNTIYF
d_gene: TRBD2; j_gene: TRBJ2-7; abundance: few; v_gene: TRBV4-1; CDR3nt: TGCGCCAGCAGCCAGGGGGAGGGCCGGTACGAGCAGTACTTC; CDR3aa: CASSQGEGRYEQYF
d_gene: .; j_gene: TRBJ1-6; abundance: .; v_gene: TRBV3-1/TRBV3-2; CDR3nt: TGTGCCAGCAGCCAAGACAGGGTGTTGCAAAATTCACCCCTCCACTTT; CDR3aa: CASSQDRVLQNSPLHF
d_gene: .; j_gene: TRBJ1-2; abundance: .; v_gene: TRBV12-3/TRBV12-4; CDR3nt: TGTGCCAGCAGTTCAGGGATACGCTATGGCTACACCTTC; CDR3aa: CASSSGIRYGYTF
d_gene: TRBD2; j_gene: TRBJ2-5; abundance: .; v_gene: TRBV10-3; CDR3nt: TGTGCCATCAGTGAGGTTTCGGCTAGCGGGAGGGCCTCGGCGACCCAGTACTTC; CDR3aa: CAISEVSASGRASATQYF
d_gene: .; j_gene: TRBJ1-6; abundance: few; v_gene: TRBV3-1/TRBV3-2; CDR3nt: TGTGCCAGCAGCCCGGGCTGGGGTAGGGGTCCCGATTATAATTCACCCCTCCACTTT; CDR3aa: CASSPGWGRGPDYNSPLHF
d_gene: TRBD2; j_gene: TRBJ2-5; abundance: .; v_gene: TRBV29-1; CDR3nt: TGCAGCGTTAATCGGGGGGGCACCGAGACCCAGTACTTC; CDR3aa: CSVNRGGTETQYF
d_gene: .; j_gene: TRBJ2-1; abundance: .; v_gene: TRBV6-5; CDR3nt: TGTGCCAGCAGTTTTGACTTAAACCGTGAGCAGTTCTTC; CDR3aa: CASSFDLNREQFF
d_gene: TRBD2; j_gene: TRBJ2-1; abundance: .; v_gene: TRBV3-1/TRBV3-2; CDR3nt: TGTGCCAGCAGCCAAGAACCGGGAGGGGAGCAGTTCTTC; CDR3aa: CASSQEPGGEQFF
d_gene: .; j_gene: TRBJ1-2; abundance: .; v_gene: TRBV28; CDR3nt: TGTGCCAGCAGTCATGTGACAGGTGTTAGCTATGGCTACACCTTC; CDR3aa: CASSHVTGVSYGYTF
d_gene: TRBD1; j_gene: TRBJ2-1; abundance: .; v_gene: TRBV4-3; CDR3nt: TGCGCCAGCAGCCAAGTAACCAACCCCGAGGGACAGGGTCCCTACAATGAGCAGTTCTTC; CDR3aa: CASSQVTNPEGQGPYNEQFF
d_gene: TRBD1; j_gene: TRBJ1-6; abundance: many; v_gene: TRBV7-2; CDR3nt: TGTGCCAGCAGCCCATGGACAGGCGGAAATTCACCCCTCCACTTT; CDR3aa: CASSPWTGGNSPLHF
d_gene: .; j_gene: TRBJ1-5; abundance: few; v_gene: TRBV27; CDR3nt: TGTGCCAGCAGTTTATTGGGGAGCGGGCAGCCCCAGCATTTT; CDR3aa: CASSLLGSGQPQHF
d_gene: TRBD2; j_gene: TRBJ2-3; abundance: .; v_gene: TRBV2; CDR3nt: TGTGCCAGCAGTGTCGGCGGGGGGGCTAGCACAGATACGCAGTATTTT; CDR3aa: CASSVGGGASTDTQYF
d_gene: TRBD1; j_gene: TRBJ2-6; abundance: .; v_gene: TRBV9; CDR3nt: TGTGCCAGCAGCCCCCGGACAGGGGACGCCACCTCTGGGGCCAACGTCCTGACTTTC; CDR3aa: CASSPRTGDATSGANVLTF
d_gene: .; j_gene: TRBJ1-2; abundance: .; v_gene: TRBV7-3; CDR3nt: TGTGCCAGCAGCTTAACGTTTAGACAGTCATCGACTTTAGCCTTC; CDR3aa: CASSLTFRQSSTLAF
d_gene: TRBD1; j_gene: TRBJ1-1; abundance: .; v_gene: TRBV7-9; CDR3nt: TGTGCCAGCAGCGGACAGGGGGCGATGACTGAAGCTTTCTTT; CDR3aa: CASSGQGAMTEAFF
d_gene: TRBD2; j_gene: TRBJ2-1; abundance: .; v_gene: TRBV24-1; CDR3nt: TGTGCCACCAAAGGACTAGCGGGCTCCGGGGATGACAATGAGCAGTTCTTC; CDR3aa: CATKGLAGSGDDNEQFF
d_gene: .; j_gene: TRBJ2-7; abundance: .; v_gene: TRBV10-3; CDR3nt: TGTGCCATTCGGACTACTTCCTACGAGCAGTACTTC; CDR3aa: CAIRTTSYEQYF
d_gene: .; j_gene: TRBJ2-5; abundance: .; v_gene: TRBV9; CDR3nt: TGTGCCAGCAGCGTCTCTAGCTTCATGCAAGAGACCCAGTACTTC; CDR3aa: CASSVSSFMQETQYF
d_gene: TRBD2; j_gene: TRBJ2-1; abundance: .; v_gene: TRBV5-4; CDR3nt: TGTGCCAGCAGCAGGGGACTAGCGGGAGGAAGGTCCTACAATGAGCAGTTCTTC; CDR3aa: CASSRGLAGGRSYNEQFF
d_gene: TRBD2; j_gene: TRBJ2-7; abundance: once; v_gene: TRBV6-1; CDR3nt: TGTGCCAGCAGTGAAGCGACTAGCGGGAGGCCCCCCTACGAGCAGTACTTC; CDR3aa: CASSEATSGRPPYEQYF
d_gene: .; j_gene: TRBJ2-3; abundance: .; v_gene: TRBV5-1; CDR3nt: TGCGCCAGCAGCCTACAGCCACTCGAGACAGATACGCAGTATTTT; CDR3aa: CASSLQPLETDTQYF
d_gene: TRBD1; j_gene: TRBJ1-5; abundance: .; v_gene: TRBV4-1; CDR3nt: TGCGCCAGCAGCCAAGAACGCGCAGGGGGATGGCAGCCCCAGCATTTT; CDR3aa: CASSQERAGGWQPQHF
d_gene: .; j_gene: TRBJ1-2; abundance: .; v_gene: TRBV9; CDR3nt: TGTGCCAGCAGCGATGCAGGTGGCGGCTACACCTTC; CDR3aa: CASSDAGGGYTF
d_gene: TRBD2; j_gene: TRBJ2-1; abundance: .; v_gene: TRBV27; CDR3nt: TGTGCCAGCAGTCGGGGACTAGCCGGCCTAGCCAATGAGCAGTTCTTC; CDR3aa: CASSRGLAGLANEQFF
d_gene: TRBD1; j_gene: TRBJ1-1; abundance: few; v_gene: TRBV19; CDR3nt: TGTGCCAGTAGCTGGACAGGGCAAAACACTGAAGCTTTCTTT; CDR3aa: CASSWTGQNTEAFF
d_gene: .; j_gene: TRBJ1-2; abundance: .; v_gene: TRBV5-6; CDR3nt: TGTGCCAGCAGCTTGGCCGGCGGCTATGGCTACACCTTC; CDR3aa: CASSLAGGYGYTF
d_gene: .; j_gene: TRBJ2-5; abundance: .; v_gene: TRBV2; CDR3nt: TGTGCCAGCAGTCAAAGGGACTCCACGGGGACCCAGTACTTC; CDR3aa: CASSQRDSTGTQYF
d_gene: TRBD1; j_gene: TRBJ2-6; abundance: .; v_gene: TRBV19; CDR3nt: TGTGCCAGTAGTAGCCGGGACAGGGTGGACTCTGGGGCCAACGTCCTGACTTTC; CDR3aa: CASSSRDRVDSGANVLTF